These 2 T cell receptor beta chains were all obtained from the same sample, sequenced in a study of Tregs in tolerant kidney transplant recipients. Using immunoSEQ multiplex PCR, the repertoire was profiled, and TCRdb retains in-frame clones only, with some absent. The sample data list under 55,000 clones. The specimen was CD4+ T cells from blood, collected before the transplant. These receptors were obtained from a human donor who received a combined kidney and bone marrow transplant.

For this clone: Read coverage stops 3 residues before the CDR3 terminus; the germline J gene supplies the remainder. This chain links TRBV19 with TRBJ2-5; 7 bases fit TRBD1. V lost 6 bases to trimming and J lost 3 bases; unmatched junction nucleotides: 1. The CDR3 spans 12 residues. Germline V gene lookup returns CDR1 LNHDA and CDR2 SQIVND (reference sequence). CDR3 amino acids: CASRGQKETQYF. CDR3 DNA, as far as it was read: TGTGCCAGTAGGGGACAGAAAGAGACC.

CDR3 amino acids: CASSPTSGGFDTQYF. The DNA read from the CDR3 is TGTGCCAGCAGTCCAACTAGCGGGGGGTTTGATACG. This sequence joins TRBV2 and TRBJ2-3; 12 nucleotides align to TRBD2. The read ends 3 residues early relative to the CDR3; the germline J gene fills the gap. The germline V gene has CDR1 SNHLY and CDR2 FYNNEI. V was pared by 5 bases and J by 6 bases, with 6 bases of the junction left unmatched. The CDR3 loop spans 15 amino acids.